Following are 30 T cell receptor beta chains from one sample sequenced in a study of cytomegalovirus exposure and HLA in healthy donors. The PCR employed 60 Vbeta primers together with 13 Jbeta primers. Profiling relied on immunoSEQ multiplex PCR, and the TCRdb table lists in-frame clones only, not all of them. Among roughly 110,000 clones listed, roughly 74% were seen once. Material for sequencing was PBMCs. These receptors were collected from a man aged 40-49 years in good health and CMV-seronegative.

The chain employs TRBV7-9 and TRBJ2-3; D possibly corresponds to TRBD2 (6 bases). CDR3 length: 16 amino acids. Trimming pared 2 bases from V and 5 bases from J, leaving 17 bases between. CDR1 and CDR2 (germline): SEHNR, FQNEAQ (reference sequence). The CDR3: CASSLNEAGTRDTQYF. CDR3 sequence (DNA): TGTGCCAGCAGCTTAAATGAGGCGGGAACAAGAGATACGCAGTATTTT.

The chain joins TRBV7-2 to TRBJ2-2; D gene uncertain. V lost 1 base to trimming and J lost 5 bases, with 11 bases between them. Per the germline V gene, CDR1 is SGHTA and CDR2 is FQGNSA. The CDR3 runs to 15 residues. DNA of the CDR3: TGTGCCAGCAGCTTAGGTCGCGGTGGGACCGGGGAGCTGTTTTTT. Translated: CASSLGRGGTGELFF. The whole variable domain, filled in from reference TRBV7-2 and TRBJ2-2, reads GAGVSQSPSNKVTEKGKDVELRCDPISGHTALYWYRQSLGQGLEFLIYFQGNSAPDKSGLPSDRFSAERTGGSVSTLTIQRTQQEDSAVYLCASSLGRGGTGELFFGEGSRLTVL.

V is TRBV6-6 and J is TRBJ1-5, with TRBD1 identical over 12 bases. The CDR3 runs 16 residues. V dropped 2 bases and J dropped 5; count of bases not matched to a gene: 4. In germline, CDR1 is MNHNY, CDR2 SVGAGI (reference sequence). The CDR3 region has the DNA TGTGCCAGCAGTTACCAAGGGACAGGGGGCGATCAGCCCCAGCATTTT. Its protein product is CASSYQGTGGDQPQHF.

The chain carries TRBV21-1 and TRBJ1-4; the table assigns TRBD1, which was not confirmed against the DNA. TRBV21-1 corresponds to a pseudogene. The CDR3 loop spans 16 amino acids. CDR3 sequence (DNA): TGTGCCAGCAGCAAATGGGCGGCAGGGGTAAATGAAAAACTGTTTTTT. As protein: CASSKWAAGVNEKLFF.

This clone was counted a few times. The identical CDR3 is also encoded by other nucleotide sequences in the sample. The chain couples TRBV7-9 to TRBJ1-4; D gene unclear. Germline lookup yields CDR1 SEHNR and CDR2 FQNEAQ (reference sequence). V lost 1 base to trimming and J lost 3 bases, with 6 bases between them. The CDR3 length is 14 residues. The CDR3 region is CASSLGRSNEKLFF. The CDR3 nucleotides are TGTGCCAGCAGCTTAGGGAGGTCTAATGAAAAACTGTTTTTT. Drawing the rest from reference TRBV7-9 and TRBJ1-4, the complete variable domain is DTGVSQNPRHKITKRGQNVTFRCDPISEHNRLYWYRQTLGQGPEFLTYFQNEAQLEKSRLLSDRFSAERPKGSFSTLEIQRTEQGDSAMYLCASSLGRSNEKLFFGSGTQLSVL.

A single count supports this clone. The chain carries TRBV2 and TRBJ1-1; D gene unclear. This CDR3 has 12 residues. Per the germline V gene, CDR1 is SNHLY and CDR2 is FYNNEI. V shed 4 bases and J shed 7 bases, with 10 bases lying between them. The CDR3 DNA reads TGTGCCAGCAGTGTTTCCAGGTTTGAAGCTTTCTTT. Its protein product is CASSVSRFEAFF.

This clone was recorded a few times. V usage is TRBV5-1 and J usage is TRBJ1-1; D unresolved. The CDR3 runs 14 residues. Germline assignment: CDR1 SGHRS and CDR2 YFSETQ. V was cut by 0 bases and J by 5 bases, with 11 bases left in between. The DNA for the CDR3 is TGCGCCAGCAGCTTGGGAAGTACGGGAACTGAAGCTTTCTTT. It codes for CASSLGSTGTEAFF.

The CDR3 sequence is CASSKRQAANEKLFF. CDR3 nucleotides: TGTGCCAGCAGCAAGAGACAGGCAGCTAATGAAAAACTGTTTTTT. This chain uses TRBV7-9 with TRBJ1-4; tentative D call: TRBD1 (6 bases). Germline CDR1 reads SEHNR; CDR2 reads FQNEAQ (reference sequence). This CDR3 comprises 15 residues. Trimming shortened V by 5 bases and J by 3 bases, and 13 bases separated the two germline ends.

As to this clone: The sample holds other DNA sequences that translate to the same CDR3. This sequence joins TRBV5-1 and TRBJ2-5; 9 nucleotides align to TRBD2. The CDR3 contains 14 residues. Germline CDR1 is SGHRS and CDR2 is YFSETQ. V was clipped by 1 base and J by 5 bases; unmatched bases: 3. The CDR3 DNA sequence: TGCGCCAGCAGCTTGCTAACTAGCGGGGAGACCCAGTACTTC. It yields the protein CASSLLTSGETQYF.

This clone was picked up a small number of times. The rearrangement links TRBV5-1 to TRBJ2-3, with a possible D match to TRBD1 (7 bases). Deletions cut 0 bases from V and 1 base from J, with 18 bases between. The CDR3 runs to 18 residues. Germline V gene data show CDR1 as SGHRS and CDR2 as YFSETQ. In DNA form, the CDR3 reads TGCGCCAGCAGCTTGGAAGGAGGGGGCGTACAAGGCACAGATACGCAGTATTTT. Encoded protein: CASSLEGGGVQGTDTQYF.

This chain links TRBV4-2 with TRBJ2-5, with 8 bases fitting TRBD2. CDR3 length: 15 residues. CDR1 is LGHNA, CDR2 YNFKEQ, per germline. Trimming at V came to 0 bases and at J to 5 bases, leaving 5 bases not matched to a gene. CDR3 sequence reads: CASSQEYRTSETQYF. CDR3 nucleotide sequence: TGTGCCAGCAGCCAAGAGTATCGGACTAGCGAGACCCAGTACTTC.

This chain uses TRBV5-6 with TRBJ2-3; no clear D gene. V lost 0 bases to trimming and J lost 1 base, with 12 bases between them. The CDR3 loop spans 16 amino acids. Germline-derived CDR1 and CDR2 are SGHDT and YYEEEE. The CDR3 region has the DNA TGTGCCAGCAGCTTGGATACGGTGAGCGGCACAGATACGCAGTATTTT. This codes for CASSLDTVSGTDTQYF. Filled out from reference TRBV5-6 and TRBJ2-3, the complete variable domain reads DAGVTQSPTHLIKTRGQQVTLRCSPKSGHDTVSWYQQALGQGPQFIFQYYEEEERQRGNFPDRFSGHQFPNYSSELNVNALLLGDSALYLCASSLDTVSGTDTQYFGPGTRLTVL.

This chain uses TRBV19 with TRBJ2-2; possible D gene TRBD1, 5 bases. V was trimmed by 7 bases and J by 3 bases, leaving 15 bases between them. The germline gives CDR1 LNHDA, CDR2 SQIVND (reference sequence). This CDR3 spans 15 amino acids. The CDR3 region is CASTRSDKHTGELFF. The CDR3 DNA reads TGTGCCAGTACTCGTTCGGACAAACACACCGGGGAGCTGTTTTTT.

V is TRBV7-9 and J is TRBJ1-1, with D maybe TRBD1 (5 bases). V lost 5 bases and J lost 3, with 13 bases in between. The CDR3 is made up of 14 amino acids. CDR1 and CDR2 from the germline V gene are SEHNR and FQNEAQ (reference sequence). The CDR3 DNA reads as TGTGCCAGCAGCGCACCCGGGGGGTACACTGAAGCTTTCTTT. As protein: CASSAPGGYTEAFF. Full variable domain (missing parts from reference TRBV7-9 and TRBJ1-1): DTGVSQNPRHKITKRGQNVTFRCDPISEHNRLYWYRQTLGQGPEFLTYFQNEAQLEKSRLLSDRFSAERPKGSFSTLEIQRTEQGDSAMYLCASSAPGGYTEAFFGQGTRLTVV.

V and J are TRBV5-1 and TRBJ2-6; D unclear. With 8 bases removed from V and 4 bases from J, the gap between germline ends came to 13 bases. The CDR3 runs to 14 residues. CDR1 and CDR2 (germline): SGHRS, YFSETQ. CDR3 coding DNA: TGCGCCAGTTACTCGGAGTTAGGGGCCAACGTCCTGACTTTC. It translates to CASYSELGANVLTF.

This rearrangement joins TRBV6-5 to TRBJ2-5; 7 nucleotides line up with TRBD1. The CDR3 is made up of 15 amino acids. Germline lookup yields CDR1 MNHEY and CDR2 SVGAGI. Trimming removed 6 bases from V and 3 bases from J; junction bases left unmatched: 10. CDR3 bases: TGTGCCAGCAGCCACCGGGACAGAAGAAAAGAGACCCAGTACTTC. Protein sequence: CASSHRDRRKETQYF.

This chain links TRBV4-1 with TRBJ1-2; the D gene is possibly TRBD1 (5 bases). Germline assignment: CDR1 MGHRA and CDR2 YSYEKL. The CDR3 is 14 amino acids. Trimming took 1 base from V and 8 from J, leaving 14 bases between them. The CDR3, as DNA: TGCGCCAGCAGCCAAGGAGCAGGGAACAGAGGCTACACCTTC. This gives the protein CASSQGAGNRGYTF.

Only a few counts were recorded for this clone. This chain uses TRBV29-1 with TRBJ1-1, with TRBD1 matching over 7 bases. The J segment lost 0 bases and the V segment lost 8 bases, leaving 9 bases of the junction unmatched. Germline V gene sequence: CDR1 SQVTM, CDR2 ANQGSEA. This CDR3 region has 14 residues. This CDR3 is CSIRQGPLNTEAFF. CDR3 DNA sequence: TGCAGCATAAGACAGGGCCCGCTGAACACTGAAGCTTTCTTT.

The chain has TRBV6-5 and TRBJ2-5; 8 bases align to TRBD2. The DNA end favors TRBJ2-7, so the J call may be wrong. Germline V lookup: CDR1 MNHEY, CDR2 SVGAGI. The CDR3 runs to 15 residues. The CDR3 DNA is TGTGCCAGCAGTTCCGGGGGGGCCGATTTCTACGAGCAGTACTTC. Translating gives CASSSGGADFYEQYF.

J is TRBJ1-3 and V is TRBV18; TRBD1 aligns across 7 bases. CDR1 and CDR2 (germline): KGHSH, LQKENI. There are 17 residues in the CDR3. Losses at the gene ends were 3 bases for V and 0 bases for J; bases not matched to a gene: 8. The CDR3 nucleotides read TGTGCCAGCTCACCGGCCGGGACAGCAAACTCTGGAAACACCATATATTTT. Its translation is CASSPAGTANSGNTIYF. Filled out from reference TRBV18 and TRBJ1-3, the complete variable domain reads NAGVMQNPRHLVRRRGQEARLRCSPMKGHSHVYWYRQLPEEGLKFMVYLQKENIIDESGMPKERFSAEFPKEGPSILRIQQVVRGDSAAYFCASSPAGTANSGNTIYFGEGSWLTVV.

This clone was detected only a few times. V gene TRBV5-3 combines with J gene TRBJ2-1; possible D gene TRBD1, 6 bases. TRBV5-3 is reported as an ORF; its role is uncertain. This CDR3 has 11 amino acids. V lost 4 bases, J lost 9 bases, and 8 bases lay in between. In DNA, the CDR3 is TGTGCCAGAAGCGGGGGCGGTGAGCAGTTCTTC. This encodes CARSGGGEQFF.

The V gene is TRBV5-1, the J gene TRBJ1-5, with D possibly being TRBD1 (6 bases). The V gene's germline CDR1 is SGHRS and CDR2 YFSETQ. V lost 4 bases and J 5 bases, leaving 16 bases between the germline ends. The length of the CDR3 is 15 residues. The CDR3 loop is CASSPTDSLYQPQHF. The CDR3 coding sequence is TGCGCCAGCAGCCCGACGGACAGCTTATATCAGCCCCAGCATTTT.

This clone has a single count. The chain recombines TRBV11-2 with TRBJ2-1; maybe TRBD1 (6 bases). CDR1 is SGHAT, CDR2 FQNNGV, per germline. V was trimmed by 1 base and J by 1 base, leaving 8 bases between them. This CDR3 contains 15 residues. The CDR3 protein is CASSLAGTSYNEQFF. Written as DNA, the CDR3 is TGTGCCAGCAGCTTAGCCGGGACATCCTACAATGAGCAGTTCTTC.

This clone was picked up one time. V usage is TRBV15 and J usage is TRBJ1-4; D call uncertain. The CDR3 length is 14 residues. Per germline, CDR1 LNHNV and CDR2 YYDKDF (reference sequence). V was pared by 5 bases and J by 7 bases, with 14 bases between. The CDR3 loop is CATSAGKAPEKLFF. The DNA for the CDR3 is TGTGCCACCAGCGCCGGGAAAGCGCCTGAAAAACTGTTTTTT.

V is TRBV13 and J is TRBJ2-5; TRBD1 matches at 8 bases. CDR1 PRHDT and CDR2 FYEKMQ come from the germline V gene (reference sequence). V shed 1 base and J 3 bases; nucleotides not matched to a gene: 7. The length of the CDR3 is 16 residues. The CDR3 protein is CASSLAPGGWEETQYF. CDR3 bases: TGTGCCAGCAGCTTAGCGCCAGGGGGCTGGGAAGAGACCCAGTACTTC.

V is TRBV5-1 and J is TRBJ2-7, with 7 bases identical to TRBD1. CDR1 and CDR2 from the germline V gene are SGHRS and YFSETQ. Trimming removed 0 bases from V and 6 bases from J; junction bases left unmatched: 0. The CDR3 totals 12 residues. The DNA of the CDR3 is TGCGCCAGCAGCTTGGAGGGGGCCGAGCAGTACTTC. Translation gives CASSLEGAEQYF.

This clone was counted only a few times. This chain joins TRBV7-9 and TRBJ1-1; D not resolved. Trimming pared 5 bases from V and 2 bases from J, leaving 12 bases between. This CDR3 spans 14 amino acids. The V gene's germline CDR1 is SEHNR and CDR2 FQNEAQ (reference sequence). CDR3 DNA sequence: TGTGCCAGCAGCCGGGTCCGGCACAACACTGAAGCTTTCTTT. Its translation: CASSRVRHNTEAFF.

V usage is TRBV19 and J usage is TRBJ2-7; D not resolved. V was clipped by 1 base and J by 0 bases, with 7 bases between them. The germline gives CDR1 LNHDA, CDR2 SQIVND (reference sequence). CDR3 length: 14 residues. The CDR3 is CASSIVSSSYEQYF. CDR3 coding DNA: TGTGCCAGTAGTATAGTTTCCTCCTCCTACGAGCAGTACTTC.

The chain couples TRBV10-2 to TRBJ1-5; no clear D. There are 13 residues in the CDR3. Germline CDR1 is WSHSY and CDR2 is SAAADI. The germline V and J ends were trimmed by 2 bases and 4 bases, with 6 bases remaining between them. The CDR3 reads CASSEIVNQPQHF. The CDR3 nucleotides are TGCGCCAGCAGTGAGATCGTTAATCAGCCCCAGCATTTT.

CDR3 coding DNA: TGTGCCAGCAGACAGACTAGCGGGGGGTTGTTAGAGACCCAGTACTTC. Its translation is CASRQTSGGLLETQYF. V usage is TRBV7-2 and J usage is TRBJ2-5; 13 nucleotides align to TRBD2. Germline trimming cut 6 bases from V and 4 bases from J; bases unmatched to any gene: 8. The CDR3 spans 16 residues. Germline V gives CDR1 SGHTA, CDR2 FQGNSA.